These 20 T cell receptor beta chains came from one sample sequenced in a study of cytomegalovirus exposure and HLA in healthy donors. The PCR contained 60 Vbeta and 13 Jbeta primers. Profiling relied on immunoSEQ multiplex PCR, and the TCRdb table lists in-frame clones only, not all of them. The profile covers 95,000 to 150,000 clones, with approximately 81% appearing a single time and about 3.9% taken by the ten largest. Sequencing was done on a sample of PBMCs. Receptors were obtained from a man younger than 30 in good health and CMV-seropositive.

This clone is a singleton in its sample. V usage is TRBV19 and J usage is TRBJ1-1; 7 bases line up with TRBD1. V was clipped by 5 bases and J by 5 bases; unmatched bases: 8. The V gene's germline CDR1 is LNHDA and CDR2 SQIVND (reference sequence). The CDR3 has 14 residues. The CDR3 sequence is CASSFKQGITEAFF. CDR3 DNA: TGTGCCAGTAGTTTTAAACAGGGGATAACTGAAGCTTTCTTT. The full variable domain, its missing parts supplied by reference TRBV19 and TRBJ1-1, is DGGITQSPKYLFRKEGQNVTLSCEQNLNHDAMYWYRQDPGQGLRLIYYSQIVNDFQKGDIAEGYSVSREKKESFPLTVTSAQKNPTAFYLCASSFKQGITEAFFGQGTRLTVV.

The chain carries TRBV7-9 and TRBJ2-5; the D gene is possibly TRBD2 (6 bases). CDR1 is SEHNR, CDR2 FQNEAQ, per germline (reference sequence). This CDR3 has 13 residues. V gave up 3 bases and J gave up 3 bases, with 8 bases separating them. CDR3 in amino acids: CASSLGGKETQYF. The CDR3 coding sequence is TGTGCCAGCAGCTTGGGGGGAAAAGAGACCCAGTACTTC.

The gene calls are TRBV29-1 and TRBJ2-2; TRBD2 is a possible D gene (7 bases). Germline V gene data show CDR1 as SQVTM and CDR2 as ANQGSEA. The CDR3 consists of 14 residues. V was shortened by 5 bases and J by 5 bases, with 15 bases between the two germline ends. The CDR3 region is CSVQGGGRTGELFF. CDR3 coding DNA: TGCAGCGTTCAAGGGGGGGGCCGGACCGGGGAGCTGTTTTTT.

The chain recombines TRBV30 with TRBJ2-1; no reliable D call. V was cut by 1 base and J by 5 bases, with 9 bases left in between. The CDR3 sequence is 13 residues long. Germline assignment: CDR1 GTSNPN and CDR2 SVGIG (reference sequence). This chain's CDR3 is CAWSAAPNNEQFF. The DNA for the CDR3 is TGTGCCTGGAGTGCCGCCCCTAACAATGAGCAGTTCTTC.

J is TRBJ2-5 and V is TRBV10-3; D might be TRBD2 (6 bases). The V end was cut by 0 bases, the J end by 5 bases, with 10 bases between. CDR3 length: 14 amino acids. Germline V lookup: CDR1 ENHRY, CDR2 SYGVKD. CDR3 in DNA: TGTGCCATCAGTGAGTCGACTGGGGGGGAGACCCAGTACTTC. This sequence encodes CAISESTGGETQYF.

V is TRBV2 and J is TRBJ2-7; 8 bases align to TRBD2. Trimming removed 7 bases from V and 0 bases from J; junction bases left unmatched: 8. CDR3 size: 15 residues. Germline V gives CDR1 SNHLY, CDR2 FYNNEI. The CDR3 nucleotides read TGTGCCAGCAAGAGACATAGCGGGGCCTCCTACGAGCAGTACTTC. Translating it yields CASKRHSGASYEQYF.

CDR3 sequence: CASSTTDRAVSGYTF. CDR3 coding DNA: TGTGCCAGCAGCACGACCGACAGGGCGGTTTCGGGCTACACCTTC. The rearrangement joins TRBV7-9 to TRBJ1-2; 7 nucleotides agree with TRBD1. V gave up 5 bases and J gave up 8 bases; unmatched junction bases: 14. CDR1 is SEHNR and CDR2 is FQNEAQ in the germline V gene (reference sequence). The CDR3 is made up of 15 amino acids.

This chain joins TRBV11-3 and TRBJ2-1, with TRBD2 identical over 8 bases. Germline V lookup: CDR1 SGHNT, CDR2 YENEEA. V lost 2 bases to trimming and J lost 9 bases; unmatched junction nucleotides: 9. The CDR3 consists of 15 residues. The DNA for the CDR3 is TGTGCCAGCAGCTTATATTCCGGGGGGGCGGGTGAGCAGTTCTTC. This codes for CASSLYSGGAGEQFF.

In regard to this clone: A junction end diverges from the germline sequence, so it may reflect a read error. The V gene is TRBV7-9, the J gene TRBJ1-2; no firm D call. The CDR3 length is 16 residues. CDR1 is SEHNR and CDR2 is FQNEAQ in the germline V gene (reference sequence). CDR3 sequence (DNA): TGTTCCAGCAGCTTAGGGTCCGAGACTTCATTCTATGGCTACACCTTC. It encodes CSSSLGSETSFYGYTF.

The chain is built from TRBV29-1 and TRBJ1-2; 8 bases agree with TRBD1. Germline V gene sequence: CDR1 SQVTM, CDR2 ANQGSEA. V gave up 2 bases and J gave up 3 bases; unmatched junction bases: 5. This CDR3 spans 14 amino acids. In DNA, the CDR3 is TGCAGCGTTGAACCCAGGGGGCAGGACTATGGCTACACCTTC. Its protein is CSVEPRGQDYGYTF.

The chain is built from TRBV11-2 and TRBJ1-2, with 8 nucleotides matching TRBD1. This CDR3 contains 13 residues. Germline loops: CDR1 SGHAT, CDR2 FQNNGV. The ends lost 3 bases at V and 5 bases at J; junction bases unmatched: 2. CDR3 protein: CASSLDRAYGYTF. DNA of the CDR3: TGTGCCAGCAGCTTGGACAGGGCGTATGGCTACACCTTC.

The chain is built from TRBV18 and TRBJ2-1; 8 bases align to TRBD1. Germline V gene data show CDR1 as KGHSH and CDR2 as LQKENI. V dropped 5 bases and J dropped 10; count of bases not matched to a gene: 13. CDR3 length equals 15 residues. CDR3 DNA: TGTGCCAGCTCATCCGAGGGACAGGTAGCACAGGAGCAGTTCTTC. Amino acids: CASSSEGQVAQEQFF.

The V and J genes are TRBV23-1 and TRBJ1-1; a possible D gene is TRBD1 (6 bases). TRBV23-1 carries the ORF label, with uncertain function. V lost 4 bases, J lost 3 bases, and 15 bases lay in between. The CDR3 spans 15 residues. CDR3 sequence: CASSPLGGADTEAFF. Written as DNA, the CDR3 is TGCGCCAGCAGTCCCCTAGGGGGGGCGGACACTGAAGCTTTCTTT.

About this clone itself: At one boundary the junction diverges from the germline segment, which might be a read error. CDR3 DNA sequence: TGTGCTAGCAGCTTAGGTAGCCTCGATGAGCAGTTCTTC. Translation: CASSLGSLDEQFF. The rearrangement joins TRBV7-7 to TRBJ2-1, with D unclear. The CDR3 has 13 residues. The germline gives CDR1 SSHAT, CDR2 FNYEAQ (reference sequence).

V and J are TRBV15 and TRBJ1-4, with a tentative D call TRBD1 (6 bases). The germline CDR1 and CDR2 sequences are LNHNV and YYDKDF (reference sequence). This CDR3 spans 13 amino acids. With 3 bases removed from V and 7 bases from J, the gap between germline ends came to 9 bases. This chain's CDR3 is CATSSGQREKLFF. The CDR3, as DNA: TGTGCCACCAGCAGCGGACAGCGTGAAAAACTGTTTTTT.

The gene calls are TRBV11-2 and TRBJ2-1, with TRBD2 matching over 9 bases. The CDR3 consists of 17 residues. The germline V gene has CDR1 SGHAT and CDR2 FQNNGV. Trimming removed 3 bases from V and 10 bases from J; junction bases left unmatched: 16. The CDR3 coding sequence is TGTGCCAGCAGCTTGTTAGCGCCAATAGCGGGAGCAGACGAGCAGTTCTTC. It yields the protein CASSLLAPIAGADEQFF.

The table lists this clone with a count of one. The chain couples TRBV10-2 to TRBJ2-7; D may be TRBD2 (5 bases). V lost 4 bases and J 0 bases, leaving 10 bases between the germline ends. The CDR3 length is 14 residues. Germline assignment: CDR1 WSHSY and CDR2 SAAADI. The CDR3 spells CASSAGRGSYEQYF. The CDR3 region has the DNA TGCGCCAGCAGTGCAGGTCGGGGCTCCTACGAGCAGTACTTC.

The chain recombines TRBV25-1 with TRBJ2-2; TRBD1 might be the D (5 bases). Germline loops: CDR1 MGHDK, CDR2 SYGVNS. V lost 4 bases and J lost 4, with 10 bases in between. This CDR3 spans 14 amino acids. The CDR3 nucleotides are TGTGCCAGCAGTGGGACAATTGCCACCGGGGAGCTGTTTTTT. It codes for CASSGTIATGELFF.

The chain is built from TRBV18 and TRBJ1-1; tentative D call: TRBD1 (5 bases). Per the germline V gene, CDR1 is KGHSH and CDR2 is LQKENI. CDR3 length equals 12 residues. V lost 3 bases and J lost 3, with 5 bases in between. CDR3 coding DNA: TGTGCCAGCTCACCGACAGACACTGAAGCTTTCTTT. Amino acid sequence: CASSPTDTEAFF. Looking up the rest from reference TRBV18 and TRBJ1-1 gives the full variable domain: NAGVMQNPRHLVRRRGQEARLRCSPMKGHSHVYWYRQLPEEGLKFMVYLQKENIIDESGMPKERFSAEFPKEGPSILRIQQVVRGDSAAYFCASSPTDTEAFFGQGTRLTVV.

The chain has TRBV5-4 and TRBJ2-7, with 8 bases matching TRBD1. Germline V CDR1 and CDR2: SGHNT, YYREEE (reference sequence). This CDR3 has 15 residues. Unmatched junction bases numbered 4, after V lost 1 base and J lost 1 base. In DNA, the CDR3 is TGTGCCAGCAGCTTGACCGGGACAGGATCCTACGAGCAGTACTTC. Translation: CASSLTGTGSYEQYF.